The present entry profiles one T cell receptor (beta chain) with its context. The target antigen is unknown. TCRdb's table, derived via immunoSEQ multiplex PCR, lists solely in-frame clones and lacks some. The sample consists of about 1.4 million clones, over 95% of them appearing once. Germline V CDR1 and CDR2: MDHEN, SYDVKM. There are 12 residues in the CDR3. V trimming: 6 bases; J trimming: 6 bases; junction bases outside the gene matches: 4. The data were obtained in a study of shared clonotypes between healthy human individuals. Study details: Each donor's CD4 naive and CD4 memory cells filled three plates apiece, CD8 naive two, and CD8 memory one. General study points: Richness estimates generally favored naive over memory subsets. Depth of sequencing was expected to influence donor clonotype sharing. Roughly 4.6% of naive CD4 clonotypes were common to a few donors.

This chain connects TRBV28 to TRBJ2-7; 8 bases align to TRBD1. The sequence was obtained from a man aged 25 to 45 in good health. Sample: naive CD4+ T cells sorted from blood. Subset given: CD45RA+ positively selected. CDR3 coding DNA: TGTGCCAGCAGCTCCGGGACAGGCGAGCAGTACTTC. Its protein is CASSSGTGEQYF.